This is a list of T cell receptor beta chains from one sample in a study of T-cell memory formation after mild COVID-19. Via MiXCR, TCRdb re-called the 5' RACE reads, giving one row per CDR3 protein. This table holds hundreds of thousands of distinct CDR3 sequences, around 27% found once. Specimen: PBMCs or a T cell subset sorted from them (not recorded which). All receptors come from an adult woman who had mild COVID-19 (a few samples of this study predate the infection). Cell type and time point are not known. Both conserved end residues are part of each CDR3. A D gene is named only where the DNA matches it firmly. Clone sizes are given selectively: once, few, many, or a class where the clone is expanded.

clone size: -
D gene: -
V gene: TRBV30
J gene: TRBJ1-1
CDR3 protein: CACRFSMNTEAFF
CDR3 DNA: TGTGCCTGTAGGTTCAGTATGAACACTGAAGCTTTCTTT

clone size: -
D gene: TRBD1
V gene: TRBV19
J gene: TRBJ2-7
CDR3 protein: CASSITGDYEQYF
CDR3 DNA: TGTGCCAGTAGTATCACAGGGGACTACGAGCAGTACTTC

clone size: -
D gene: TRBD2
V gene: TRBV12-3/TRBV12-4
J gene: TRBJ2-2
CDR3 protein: CASRLAGVNTGELFF
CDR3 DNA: TGTGCCAGCAGGCTAGCGGGAGTCAACACCGGGGAGCTGTTTTTT

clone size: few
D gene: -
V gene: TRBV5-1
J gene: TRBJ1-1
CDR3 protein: CASSLDSGLGGAFF
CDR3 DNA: TGCGCCAGCAGCTTGGATTCAGGGCTCGGCGGAGCTTTCTTT

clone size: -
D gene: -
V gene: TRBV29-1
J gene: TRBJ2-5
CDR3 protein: CSVLAKFQETQYF
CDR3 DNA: TGCAGCGTCCTCGCCAAATTCCAAGAGACCCAGTACTTC

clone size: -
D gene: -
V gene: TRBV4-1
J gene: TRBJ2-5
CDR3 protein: CASSQDMWVRYF
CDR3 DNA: TGCGCCAGCAGCCAAGATATGTGGGTACGGTACTTC

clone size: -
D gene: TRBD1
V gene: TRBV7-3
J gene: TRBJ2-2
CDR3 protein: CASSSLPQGANTGELFF
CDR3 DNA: TGTGCCAGCAGCTCCCTTCCCCAGGGGGCGAACACCGGGGAGCTGTTTTTT

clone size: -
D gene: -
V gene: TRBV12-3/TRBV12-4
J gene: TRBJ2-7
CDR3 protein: CASSPISFYEQYF
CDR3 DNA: TGTGCCAGCAGTCCGATCAGTTTCTACGAGCAGTACTTC

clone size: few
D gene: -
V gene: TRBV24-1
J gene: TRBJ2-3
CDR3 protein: CATSDGHSDTQYF
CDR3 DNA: TGTGCCACCAGTGATGGGCACTCAGATACGCAGTATTTT

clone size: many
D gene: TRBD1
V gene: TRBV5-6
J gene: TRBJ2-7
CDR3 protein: CASSLTGGHEQYF
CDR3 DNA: TGTGCCAGCAGCCTCACAGGGGGCCACGAGCAGTACTTC

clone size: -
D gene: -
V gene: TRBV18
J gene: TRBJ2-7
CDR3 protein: CASSSAGASYEQYF
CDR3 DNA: TGTGCCAGCTCATCCGCAGGGGCGTCCTACGAGCAGTACTTC

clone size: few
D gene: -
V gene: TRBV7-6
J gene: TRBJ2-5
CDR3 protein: CASSLVSGPHRAAQYF
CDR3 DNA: TGTGCCAGCAGCTTAGTTTCGGGACCACATAGAGCGGCCCAGTACTTC

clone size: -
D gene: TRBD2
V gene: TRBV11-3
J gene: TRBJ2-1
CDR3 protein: CASSLWDVAGAYHEQFF
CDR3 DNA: TGTGCCAGCAGTCTGTGGGATGTAGCGGGAGCTTATCATGAGCAGTTCTTC

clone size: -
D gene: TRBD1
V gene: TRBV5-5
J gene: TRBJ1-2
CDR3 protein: CASSFTPRTGNYGYTF
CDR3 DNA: TGTGCCAGCAGCTTTACACCTAGGACAGGGAACTATGGCTACACCTTC

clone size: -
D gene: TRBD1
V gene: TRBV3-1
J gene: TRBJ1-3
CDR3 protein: CASSQDVTGGNTIYF
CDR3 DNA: TGTGCCAGCAGCCAAGATGTGACAGGGGGTAACACCATATATTTT

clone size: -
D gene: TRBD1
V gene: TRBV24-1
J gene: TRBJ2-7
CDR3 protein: CATSAPGDRGYEQYF
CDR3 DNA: TGTGCCACCAGTGCCCCTGGGGACAGGGGCTACGAGCAGTACTTC

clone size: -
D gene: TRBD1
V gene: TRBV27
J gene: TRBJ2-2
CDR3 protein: CASRPYRGGTGELFF
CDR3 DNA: TGTGCCAGCAGACCGTACAGGGGCGGCACCGGGGAGCTGTTTTTT

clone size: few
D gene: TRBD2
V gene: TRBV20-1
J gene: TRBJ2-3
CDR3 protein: CSAAGTSGGMTDTQYF
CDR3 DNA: TGCAGTGCAGCCGGGACTAGCGGGGGAATGACAGATACGCAGTATTTT

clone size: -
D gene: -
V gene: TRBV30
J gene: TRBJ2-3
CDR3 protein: CAWSVGQGSDTQYF
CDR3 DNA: TGTGCCTGGAGTGTTGGGCAGGGATCAGATACGCAGTATTTT

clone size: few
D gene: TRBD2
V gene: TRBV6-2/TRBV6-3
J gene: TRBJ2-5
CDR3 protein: CASSYVPGGETQYF
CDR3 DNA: TGTGCCAGCAGTTACGTCCCGGGAGGTGAGACCCAGTACTTC

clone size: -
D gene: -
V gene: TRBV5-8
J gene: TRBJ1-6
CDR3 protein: CASSLREFDSPLHF
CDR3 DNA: TGTGCCAGCAGCTTGAGGGAATTCGATTCACCCCTCCACTTT

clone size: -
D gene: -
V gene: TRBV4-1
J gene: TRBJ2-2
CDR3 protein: CASSSGPQGSTIGELFF
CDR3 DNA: TGCGCCAGCAGCTCGGGGCCGCAGGGGTCAACTATCGGGGAGCTGTTTTTT

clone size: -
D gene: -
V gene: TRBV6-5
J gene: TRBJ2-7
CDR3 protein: CASSYSWQGGYEQYF
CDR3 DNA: TGTGCCAGCAGTTACTCTTGGCAGGGAGGCTACGAGCAGTACTTC

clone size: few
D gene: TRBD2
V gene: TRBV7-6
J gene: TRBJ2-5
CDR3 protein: CASSSVPGLAGGRDQETQYF
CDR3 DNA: TGTGCCAGCAGCTCCGTCCCGGGACTAGCGGGGGGCCGGGACCAAGAGACCCAGTACTTC

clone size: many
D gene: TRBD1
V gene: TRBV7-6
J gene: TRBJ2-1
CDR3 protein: CASSFGTGYDEQFF
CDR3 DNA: TGTGCCAGCAGCTTCGGGACAGGGTACGATGAGCAGTTCTTC

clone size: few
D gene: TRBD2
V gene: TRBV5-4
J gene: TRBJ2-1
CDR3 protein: CASSLQGLAGAPPYNEQFF
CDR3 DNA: TGTGCCAGCAGCTTGCAGGGACTAGCGGGAGCGCCACCCTACAATGAGCAGTTCTTC

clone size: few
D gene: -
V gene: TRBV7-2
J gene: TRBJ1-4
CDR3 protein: CASSFEGTANEKLFF
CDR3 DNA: TGTGCCAGCAGCTTCGAGGGTACAGCTAATGAAAAACTGTTTTTT

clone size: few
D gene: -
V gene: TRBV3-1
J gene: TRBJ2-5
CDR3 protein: CASSRGGPQETQYF
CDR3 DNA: TGTGCCAGCAGCCGCGGCGGACCCCAAGAGACCCAGTACTTC

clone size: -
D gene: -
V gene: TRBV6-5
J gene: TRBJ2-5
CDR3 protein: CASSYGGEPETQYF
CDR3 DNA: TGTGCCAGCAGTTACGGAGGGGAGCCGGAGACCCAGTACTTC

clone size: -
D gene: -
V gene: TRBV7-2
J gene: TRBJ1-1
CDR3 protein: CASSVGTGRAFF
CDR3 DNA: TGTGCCAGCAGCGTAGGAACAGGGAGAGCTTTCTTT

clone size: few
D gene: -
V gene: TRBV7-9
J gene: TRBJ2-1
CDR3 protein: CASSSEGSREQFF
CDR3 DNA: TGTGCCAGCAGCTCCGAAGGGTCTCGGGAGCAGTTCTTC

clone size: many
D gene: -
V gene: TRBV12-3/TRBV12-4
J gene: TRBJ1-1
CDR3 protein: CASSPGDSNTEAFF
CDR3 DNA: TGTGCCAGCAGCCCAGGGGATTCGAACACTGAAGCTTTCTTT

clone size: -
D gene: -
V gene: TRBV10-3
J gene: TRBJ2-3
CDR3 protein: CAIGAAQYF
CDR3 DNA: TGTGCCATCGGGGCTGCGCAGTATTTT

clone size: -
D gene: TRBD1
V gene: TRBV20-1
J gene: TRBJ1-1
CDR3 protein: CSGIQGATEAFF
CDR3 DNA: TGCAGTGGAATACAGGGGGCTACTGAAGCTTTCTTT

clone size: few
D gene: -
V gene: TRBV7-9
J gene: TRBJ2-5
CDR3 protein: CASSPARVRETQYF
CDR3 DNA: TGTGCCAGCAGCCCCGCCAGGGTCAGGGAGACCCAGTACTTC

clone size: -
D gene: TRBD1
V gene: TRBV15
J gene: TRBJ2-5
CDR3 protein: CATSRGTGPQETQYF
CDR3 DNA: TGTGCCACCAGCAGGGGGACAGGGCCCCAAGAGACCCAGTACTTC

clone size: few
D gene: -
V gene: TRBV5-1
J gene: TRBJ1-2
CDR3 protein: CASSLTGIDGYTF
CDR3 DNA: TGCGCCAGCAGCTTAACAGGAATCGATGGCTACACCTTC

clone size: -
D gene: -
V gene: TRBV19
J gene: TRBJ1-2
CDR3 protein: CASSIGGSDYGYTF
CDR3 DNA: TGTGCCAGTAGTATAGGGGGGTCGGACTATGGCTACACCTTC

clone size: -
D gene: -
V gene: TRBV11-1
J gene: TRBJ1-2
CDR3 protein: CASSSPAHGSYGYTF
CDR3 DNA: TGTGCCAGCAGCTCCCCCGCTCATGGAAGCTATGGCTACACCTTC

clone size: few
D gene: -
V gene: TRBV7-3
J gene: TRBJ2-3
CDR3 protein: CASSSDPPGEYTDTQYF
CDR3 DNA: TGTGCCAGCAGCTCGGACCCCCCGGGGGAGTACACAGATACGCAGTATTTT

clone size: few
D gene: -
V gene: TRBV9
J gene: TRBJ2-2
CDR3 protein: CASSFQGTNTGELFF
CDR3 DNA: TGTGCCAGCAGCTTTCAGGGGACGAACACCGGGGAGCTGTTTTTT

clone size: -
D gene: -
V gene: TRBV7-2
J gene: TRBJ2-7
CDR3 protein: CASSLRSTYEQYF
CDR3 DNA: TGTGCCAGCAGCTTAAGGTCAACGTACGAGCAGTACTTC

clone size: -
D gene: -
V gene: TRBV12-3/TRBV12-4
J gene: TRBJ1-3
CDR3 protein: CASRLRGGTGNTIYF
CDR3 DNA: TGTGCCAGCAGACTCCGAGGGGGGACTGGAAACACCATATATTTT

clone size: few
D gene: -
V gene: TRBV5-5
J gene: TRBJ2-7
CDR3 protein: CASSFYAGTGDSYEQYF
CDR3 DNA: TGTGCCAGCAGCTTTTATGCAGGGACCGGGGATTCCTACGAGCAGTACTTC